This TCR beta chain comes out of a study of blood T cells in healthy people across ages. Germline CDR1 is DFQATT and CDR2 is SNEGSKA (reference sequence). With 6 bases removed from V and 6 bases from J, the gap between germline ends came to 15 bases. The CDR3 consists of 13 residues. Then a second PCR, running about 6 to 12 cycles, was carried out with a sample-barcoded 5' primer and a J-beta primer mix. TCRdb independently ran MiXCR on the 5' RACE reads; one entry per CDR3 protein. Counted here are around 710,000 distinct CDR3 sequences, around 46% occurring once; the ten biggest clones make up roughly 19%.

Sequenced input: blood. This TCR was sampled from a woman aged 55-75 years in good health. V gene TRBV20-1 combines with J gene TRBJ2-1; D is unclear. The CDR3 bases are TGCAGTGCCGGAACTGTTGGCCGCAATGAGCAGTTCTTC. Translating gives CSAGTVGRNEQFF.